The clone carrying this T cell receptor beta chain was observed a handful of times. The data are from a study of T-cell reconstitution after alpha-beta-depleted transplantation in children. Preparing the TCRbeta library involved the use of unique molecular identifiers. TCRdb redid the calling of the PCR reads with MiXCR, one entry per CDR3 protein. The sample consists of 900,000 or so distinct CDR3 sequences, under 20% of them appearing once. Germline V gene data show CDR1 as SGHRS and CDR2 as YFSETQ. This CDR3 is built from 13 residues. V lost 0 bases and J 6 bases, leaving 10 bases between the germline ends.

The TCR sequence derives from a male patient aged 10 to 17 who had a stem cell transplant for acute lymphoblastic leukemia, so the T cells may come from the graft donor. The chain combines TRBV5-1 with TRBJ2-7, with D tentatively TRBD2 (5 bases). Material: PBMCs, mostly from graft donor cells, obtained 360 days after TCRalphabeta/CD19-depleted stem cell transplant. In nucleotides, the CDR3 is TGCGCCAGCAGCTTGGCCGGGATAGTCGAGCAGTACTTC. This sequence encodes CASSLAGIVEQYF.